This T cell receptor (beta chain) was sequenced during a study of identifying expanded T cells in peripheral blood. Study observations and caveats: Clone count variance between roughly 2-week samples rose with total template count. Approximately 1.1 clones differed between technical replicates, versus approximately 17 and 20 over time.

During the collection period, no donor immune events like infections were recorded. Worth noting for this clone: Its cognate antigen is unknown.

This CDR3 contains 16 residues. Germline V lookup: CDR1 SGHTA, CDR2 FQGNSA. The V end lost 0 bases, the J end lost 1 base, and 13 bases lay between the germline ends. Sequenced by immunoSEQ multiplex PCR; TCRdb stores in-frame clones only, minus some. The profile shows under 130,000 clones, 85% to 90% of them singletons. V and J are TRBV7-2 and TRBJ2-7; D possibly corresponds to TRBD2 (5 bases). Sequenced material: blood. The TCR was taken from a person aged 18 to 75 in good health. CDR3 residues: CASSLAQGGGSYEQYF. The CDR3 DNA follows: TGTGCCAGCAGCTTAGCCCAAGGAGGCGGGTCCTACGAGCAGTACTTC.